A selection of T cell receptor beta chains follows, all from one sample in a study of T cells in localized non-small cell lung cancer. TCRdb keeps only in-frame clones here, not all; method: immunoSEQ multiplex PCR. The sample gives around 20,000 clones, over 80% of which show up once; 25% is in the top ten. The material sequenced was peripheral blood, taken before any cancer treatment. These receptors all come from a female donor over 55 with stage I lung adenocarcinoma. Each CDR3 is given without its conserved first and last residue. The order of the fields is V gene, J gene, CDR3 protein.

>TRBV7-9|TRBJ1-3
ASSLVRAGNTIY
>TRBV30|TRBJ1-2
AWSLGAYGYT
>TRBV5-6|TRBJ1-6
ASSLVSPSNSPLH
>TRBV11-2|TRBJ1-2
ASSLRSNGGVGGYT
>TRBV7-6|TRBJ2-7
ASSLAGTRAYEQY
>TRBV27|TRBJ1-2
ASSPRGTGYGYT
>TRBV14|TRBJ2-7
ASSPPGAQSYSEQY
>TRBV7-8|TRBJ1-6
ASTASTGGRNSPLH
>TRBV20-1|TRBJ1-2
SALTFNGYT
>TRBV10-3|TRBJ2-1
AISGRADDEQF
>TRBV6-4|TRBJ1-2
ASSDSGAGREGYT
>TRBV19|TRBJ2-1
ASRYAGTGGGYEQF
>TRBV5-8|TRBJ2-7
ASSIRGPQGGEQY
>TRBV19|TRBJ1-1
ASWLLGDSNTEAF
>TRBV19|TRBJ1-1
ASRGEYGTEAF
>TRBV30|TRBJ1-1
AWSVMAGNEAF
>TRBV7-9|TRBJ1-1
ASSLVGGSTEAF
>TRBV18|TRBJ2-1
ASSRGSSTGNEQF
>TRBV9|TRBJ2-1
ASSSRRRGGVDEQF
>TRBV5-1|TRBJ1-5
ASVPRQGALIARPNQPQH
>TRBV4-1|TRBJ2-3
ASSLTGVSTDTQY
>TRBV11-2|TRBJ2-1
ASSPLGLAGYNEQF
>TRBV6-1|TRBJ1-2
ASRAGSTLNYGYT
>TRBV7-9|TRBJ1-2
ASTKGDGTYGYT
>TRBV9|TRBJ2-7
ASSVDMGPYEQY
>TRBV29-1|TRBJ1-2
SVTGQGSNYGYT
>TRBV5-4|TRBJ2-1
ASSITGNEQF